This T cell receptor beta chain was obtained from a study of shared T cell receptors in the human thymus (dated by TCRdb to the early 2020s). As for the study more broadly: The study examined how the human thymus generates shared, self-reactive T-cell receptor alpha chains.

After removal of 5 bases from V and 16 bases from J, the junction retains 16 bases not matched to a gene. The CDR3, cysteine through phenylalanine, is 15 amino acids long. Only CDR3 DNA is held: 45 bases, read in frame from base 1. From the germline V gene (reference sequence), CDR1 is MNHEY and CDR2 is SMNVEV. As concerns this clone: Its antigen is still unknown. The sample holds no much larger clone one base away, and base qualities are not on file.

The receptor library was made with the immunoSEQ multiplex PCR assay. Sourced from immuneACCESS, this table was stored by TCRdb with only in-frame sequences that have V and J called. A share of the clones is absent; for the studies checked, an unresolved V gene accounts for under half, and the remainder has no known explanation. The sample yields roughly 410,000 clones; roughly 94% were counted once. The ten largest clones represent about 0.02% of the sample. This clonotype originated in a human donor. Sequences were obtained from thymocytes. This receptor chain uses TRBV27 and TRBJ2-1; 11 junctional bases match TRBD1. The CDR3 in this case is CASSLRDRGFSFPFF. The base sequence is TGTGCCAGCAGTCTCCGGGACAGGGGGTTCTCTTTCCCCTTCTTC.